The sequence of this TCR beta chain was determined in a study of response to subunit inactivated influenza vaccine (dated by TCRdb to 2017 to 2018). As for the study more broadly: Deep quantitative profiling of the T cell receptor repertoire was used in the study to follow responses to a trivalent subunit inactivated influenza vaccine.

Summary of the overall study and its limitations: The authors proposed that each seasonal influenza vaccination may bring in only a limited number of new T cells.

Comments on this clonotype: Its target antigen remains unknown. Per-nucleotide qualities are absent, and no much larger clonotype sits a single base away.

CDR1 and CDR2, looked up from the germline V gene (reference sequence), are DFQATT and SNEGSKA. Its CDR3 holds 14 amino acids, cysteine through phenylalanine. The read is trimmed to its CDR3 DNA, 42 bases read in frame from base 1. Trimming costs V 3 bases and J 3 bases, and their ends lie 14 bases apart. This specimen's time point label, interpreted: around 47 days after influenza vaccine administration. The receptor library was made with RT-PCR. The sequencing machine was an Illumina HiSeq 2500. The raw public reads went through TCRdb reprocessing: fastp at Q25, MiXCR clone calling, in-frame beta chains kept. For every CDR3 protein sequence, its rows merge into one entry that carries the most common genes and DNA. The sample has over 150,000 distinct CDR3 sequences on record, 11% of them singletons. Of the sample, around 11% falls within the top ten clones.

In this chain, TRBV20-1 is recombined with TRBJ1-2, with no confident D gene call. The receptor's source is a man between 50 and 59 years old who received an inactivated influenza vaccine. Donor details come from another sample of the same person, matched by shared clones. The sequencing used non-naive T cells sorted from PBMCs, collected about 6 weeks after vaccination. Explained via the paper, the cell subset or site label denotes: memory T cell fraction. CDR3 loop: CSASPTAEDYGYTF. Read as DNA, the sequence is TGCAGTGCTAGCCCCACGGCGGAAGACTATGGCTACACCTTC.